One and the same sample provided the 21 T cell receptor beta chains below, sequenced in a study of blood T cell repertoires in COVID-19. Here immunoSEQ multiplex PCR was the method, and the copy in TCRdb shows in-frame clones only, minus some. The data show under 130,000 clones, approximately 90% seen once. The sample comprised peripheral blood. These receptors were obtained from an elderly woman in a cohort sampled during active COVID-19.

J is TRBJ2-2 and V is TRBV11-2; D uncertain. V shed 1 base and J shed 7 bases, with 7 bases lying between them. The CDR3 has 13 residues. Looked up from germline, CDR1 is SGHAT and CDR2 is FQNNGV. The DNA of the CDR3 is TGTGCCAGCAGCTTAGCCCAAATCGGGGAGCTGTTTTTT. Its protein product is CASSLAQIGELFF.

V gene TRBV19 combines with J gene TRBJ1-1; D is ambiguous. The germline gives CDR1 LNHDA, CDR2 SQIVND (reference sequence). The CDR3 covers 14 residues. Trimming stripped 1 base from V and 4 bases from J, with 10 bases between. DNA of the CDR3: TGTGCCAGTAGTATAGTGCCAACGGGCACTGAAGCTTTCTTT. Residues: CASSIVPTGTEAFF.

The CDR3 is CASSPDVQLAGVLEQFF. In DNA, the CDR3 is TGTGCCAGCAGCCCAGACGTTCAACTAGCGGGAGTTCTAGAGCAGTTCTTC. The rearrangement links TRBV21-1 to TRBJ2-1; TRBD2 reflects the table's D call only, with no check against the DNA. TRBV21-1 is reported as a pseudogene. The CDR3 runs 17 residues.

The chain uses TRBV6-5 and TRBJ2-5; the D is unclear. Germline lookup yields CDR1 MNHEY and CDR2 SVGAGI. V shed 2 bases and J shed 1 base, with 11 bases lying between them. CDR3 length equals 15 residues. This chain's CDR3 is CASSYGSESQETQYF. For the CDR3, the DNA is TGTGCCAGCAGTTACGGGTCGGAGAGCCAAGAGACCCAGTACTTC.

The chain uses TRBV9 and TRBJ2-3; the D gene is possibly TRBD2 (6 bases). The CDR3 has 15 amino acids. V lost 4 bases, J lost 2 bases, and 14 bases lay in between. Germline lookup yields CDR1 SGDLS and CDR2 YYNGEE. This CDR3 reads CASSPSAFSTDTQYF. The CDR3 coding sequence is TGTGCCAGCAGCCCTAGCGCCTTCTCCACAGATACGCAGTATTTT.

The chain combines TRBV29-1 with TRBJ2-5; D ambiguous. This CDR3 has 10 amino acids. V dropped 7 bases and J dropped 3 bases, with 6 bases sitting between them. Germline lookup yields CDR1 SQVTM and CDR2 ANQGSEA. The DNA of the CDR3 is TGCAGCGGTACAGAAGAGACCCAGTACTTC. Protein product: CSGTEETQYF.

The genes are TRBV5-8 and TRBJ1-5, with 8 bases fitting TRBD1. Losses at the gene ends were 10 bases for V and 3 bases for J; bases not matched to a gene: 15. CDR3 size: 16 residues. CDR1 SGHTS and CDR2 YDEGEE come from the germline V gene. The CDR3 protein is CASPGQVDPTNQPQHF. CDR3 in DNA: TGTGCCTCCCCGGGACAGGTCGATCCCACCAATCAGCCCCAGCATTTT.

The rearrangement joins TRBV30 to TRBJ2-2, with D perhaps TRBD1 (6 bases). The CDR3 length is 13 residues. Trimming took off 8 bases at V and 4 bases at J, with 14 bases between the two ends. Germline lookup yields CDR1 GTSNPN and CDR2 SVGIG (reference sequence). The CDR3 loop is CARSQGTTGELFF. CDR3 nucleotide sequence: TGTGCCCGCTCCCAGGGGACCACCGGGGAGCTGTTTTTT. The full variable domain, rest sourced from reference TRBV30 and TRBJ2-2, is SQTIHQWPATLVQPVGSPLSLECTVEGTSNPNLYWYRQAAGRGLQLLFYSVGIGQISSEVPQNLSASRPQDRQFILSSKKLLLSDSGFYLCARSQGTTGELFFGEGSRLTVL.

Regarding this clone: Additional DNA sequences in this sample encode the identical CDR3. V and J are TRBV2 and TRBJ1-5, with 8 positions matching TRBD1. V lost 5 bases to trimming and J lost 3 bases; unmatched junction nucleotides: 9. The germline V gene encodes CDR1 SNHLY and CDR2 FYNNEI. This CDR3 is 16 amino acids long. The CDR3 here is CASSLHQDRDNQPQHF. The CDR3 DNA follows: TGTGCCAGCAGTTTGCATCAGGACAGGGACAATCAGCCCCAGCATTTT.

The chain uses TRBV7-3 and TRBJ2-3, with D perhaps matching TRBD2 (6 bases). The germline V gene has CDR1 SGHTA and CDR2 FQGTGA. The CDR3 sequence is 15 residues long. V was pared by 1 base and J by 2 bases, with 10 bases between. CDR3 in amino acids: CASSLNSGNTDTQYF. CDR3 nucleotide sequence: TGTGCCAGCAGCTTAAATAGCGGCAACACAGATACGCAGTATTTT. The full variable domain, in which reference TRBV7-3 and TRBJ2-3 provide the parts outside the CDR3, is GAGVSQTPSNKVTEKGKYVELRCDPISGHTALYWYRQSLGQGPEFLIYFQGTGAADDSGLPNDRFFAVRPEGSVSTLKIQRTERGDSAVYLCASSLNSGNTDTQYFGPGTRLTVL.

The chain employs TRBV5-4 and TRBJ1-1; 9 bases are shared with TRBD1. The length of the CDR3 is 15 residues. After removal of 3 bases from V and 1 base from J, the junction contained 4 bases not matched to a gene. Germline V gene data show CDR1 as SGHNT and CDR2 as YYREEE (reference sequence). The CDR3 sequence is CASSYPGQGNTEAFF. CDR3 nucleotides: TGTGCCAGCAGCTACCCGGGACAGGGGAACACTGAAGCTTTCTTT.

The gene calls are TRBV19 and TRBJ1-2, with 11 positions matching TRBD1. Unmatched junction bases numbered 3, after V lost 6 bases and J lost 3 bases. The CDR3 contains 14 residues. Germline V lookup: CDR1 LNHDA, CDR2 SQIVND (reference sequence). CDR3 sequence: CASSRDRGDYGYTF. In DNA, the CDR3 is TGTGCCAGTAGCAGGGACAGGGGGGACTATGGCTACACCTTC.

The chain recombines TRBV19 with TRBJ2-7; TRBD1 agrees at 7 bases. The trim removed 3 bases at V and 1 base at J, leaving 15 bases unmatched. Germline-derived CDR1 and CDR2 are LNHDA and SQIVND (reference sequence). This CDR3 contains 18 residues. The CDR3 reads CASSMSGSHRGSSYEQYF. The CDR3 DNA reads TGTGCCAGTAGTATGTCGGGGTCGCACAGGGGATCGTCCTACGAGCAGTACTTC.

This clone has a single count. The V call is TRBV6-5, the J call TRBJ2-1, with D perhaps matching TRBD1 (6 bases). V shed 5 bases and J shed 0 bases, with 11 bases lying between them. The CDR3 length is 15 residues. Germline V gene sequence: CDR1 MNHEY, CDR2 SVGAGI. The CDR3 coding sequence is TGTGCCAGCAGTCCCCGGGACAACTCCTACAATGAGCAGTTCTTC. It specifies CASSPRDNSYNEQFF.

J is TRBJ2-5 and V is TRBV5-4, with a possible D match to TRBD1 (6 bases). The V and J ends lost 4 bases and 4 bases respectively, with 14 bases between them. In germline, CDR1 is SGHNT, CDR2 YYREEE (reference sequence). This CDR3 comprises 14 residues. As DNA, the CDR3 is TGTGCCAGCAGCGGAACAGGGAGTAGAGAGACCCAGTACTTC. This sequence encodes CASSGTGSRETQYF.

The gene calls are TRBV6-5 and TRBJ2-7; 13 bases map to TRBD2. Losses at the gene ends were 6 bases for V and 2 bases for J; bases not matched to a gene: 4. In germline, CDR1 is MNHEY, CDR2 SVGAGI. This CDR3 has 15 amino acids. Here the CDR3 DNA reads TGTGCCAGCAGCAAGACTAGCGGGGGGCCCTACGAGCAGTACTTC. Protein: CASSKTSGGPYEQYF.

This clone appeared once. CDR3 loop: CASSPTSYNEQFF. The CDR3 DNA is TGTGCCAGCAGTCCAACGAGTTACAATGAGCAGTTCTTC. This chain joins TRBV27 and TRBJ2-1; no clear D gene. V shed 5 bases and J shed 4 bases, with 9 bases lying between them. CDR3 length equals 13 residues. Per germline, CDR1 MNHEY and CDR2 SMNVEV (reference sequence).

The sample holds one count of this clone. This chain joins TRBV19 and TRBJ1-5, with TRBD1 as a possible D gene (6 bases). This CDR3 is built from 16 residues. Trimming shortened V by 3 bases and J by 7 bases, and 19 bases separated the two germline ends. Germline V gene sequence: CDR1 LNHDA, CDR2 SQIVND (reference sequence). The CDR3 here is CASSMAGAGRGQPQHF. Here the CDR3 DNA reads TGTGCCAGTAGTATGGCGGGGGCAGGGAGAGGACAGCCCCAGCATTTT.

CDR3 protein: CASSGTGVNTGELFF. The CDR3 DNA reads as TGTGCCAGCAGCGGGACAGGCGTTAACACCGGGGAGCTGTTTTTT. This chain joins TRBV2 and TRBJ2-2; 8 bases map to TRBD1. The germline gives CDR1 SNHLY, CDR2 FYNNEI. The junction had 5 bases not matched to a gene; V was cut back by 6 bases and J by 2 bases. This CDR3 contains 15 residues.

The count of this clone is one. This chain connects TRBV24-1 to TRBJ2-1, with 13 nucleotides matching TRBD2. The CDR3 covers 12 residues. In germline, CDR1 is KGHDR, CDR2 SFDVKD. Germline trimming cut 7 bases from V and 10 bases from J; bases unmatched to any gene: 0. The CDR3, as DNA: TGTGCCACCAGGGGACTAGCGGGAGAGCAGTTCTTC. Translated: CATRGLAGEQFF.

The gene calls are TRBV25-1 and TRBJ1-1; D is unclear. The CDR3 runs 13 residues. Trimming shortened V by 6 bases and J by 2 bases, and 10 bases separated the two germline ends. In germline, CDR1 is MGHDK, CDR2 SYGVNS. The CDR3 protein is CASRFGRNTEAFF. CDR3 DNA: TGTGCCAGCAGGTTCGGGAGAAACACTGAAGCTTTCTTT.